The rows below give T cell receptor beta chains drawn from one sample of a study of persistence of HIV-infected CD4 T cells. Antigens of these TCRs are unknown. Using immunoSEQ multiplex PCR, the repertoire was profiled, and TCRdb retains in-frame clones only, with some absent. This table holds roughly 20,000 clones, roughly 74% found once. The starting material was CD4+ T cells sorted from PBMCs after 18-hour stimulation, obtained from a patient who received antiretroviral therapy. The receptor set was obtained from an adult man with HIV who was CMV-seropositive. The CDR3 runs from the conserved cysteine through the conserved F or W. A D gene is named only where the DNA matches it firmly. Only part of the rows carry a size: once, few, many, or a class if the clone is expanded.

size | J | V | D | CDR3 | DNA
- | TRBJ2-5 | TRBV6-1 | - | CASSERKGGGKTQYF | TGTGCCAGCAGTGAACGTAAGGGTGGGGGAAAGACCCAGTACTTC
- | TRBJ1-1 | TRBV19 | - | CASSMVAMTENTEAFF | TGTGCCAGTAGTATGGTGGCGATGACGGAGAACACTGAAGCTTTCTTT
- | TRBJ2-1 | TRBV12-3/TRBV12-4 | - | CATKLGPGNEQFF | TGTGCCACTAAGTTGGGGCCTGGCAATGAGCAGTTCTTC
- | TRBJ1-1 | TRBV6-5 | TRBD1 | CASTGQPNTEAFF | TGTGCCAGCACGGGACAGCCGAACACTGAAGCTTTCTTT
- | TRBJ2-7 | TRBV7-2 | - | CASSRLLPPYEQYF | TGTGCCAGCAGCCGTTTACTCCCCCCCTACGAGCAGTACTTC
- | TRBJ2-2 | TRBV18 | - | CASSPSTATGELFF | TGTGCCAGCTCACCCTCAACGGCCACCGGGGAGCTGTTTTTT
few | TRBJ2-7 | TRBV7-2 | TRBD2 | CASSLGGGAKEQYF | TGTGCCAGCAGCTTGGGCGGGGGGGCCAAAGAGCAGTACTTC
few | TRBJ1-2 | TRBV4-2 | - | CASSQAGQSYGYTF | TGTGCCAGCAGCCAAGCAGGACAGAGCTATGGCTACACCTTC
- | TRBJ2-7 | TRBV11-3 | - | CASSLGRDTYEQYF | TGTGCCAGCAGCTTAGGTCGGGACACCTACGAGCAGTACTTC
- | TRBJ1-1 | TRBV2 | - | CASSRTAGNTEAFF | TGTGCCAGCAGCCGGACGGCGGGGAACACTGAAGCTTTCTTT
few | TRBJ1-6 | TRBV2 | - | CASSGEGTSPLHF | TGTGCCAGCAGTGGTGAGGGAACATCACCCCTCCACTTT
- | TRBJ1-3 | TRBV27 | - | CASSPLPRGGGNTIYF | TGTGCCAGCAGCCCTCTCCCCAGGGGCGGCGGAAACACCATATATTTT
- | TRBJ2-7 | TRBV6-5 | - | CASSYTGFEQYF | TGTGCCAGCAGTTATACAGGGTTCGAGCAGTACTTC
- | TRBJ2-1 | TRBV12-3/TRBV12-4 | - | CASSLQGYEQFF | TGTGCCAGCAGTTTACAGGGCTATGAGCAGTTCTTC
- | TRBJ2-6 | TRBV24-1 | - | CATSDRGTYSSGANVLTF | TGTGCCACCAGTGATCGTGGGACATACAGCTCTGGGGCCAACGTCCTGACTTTC
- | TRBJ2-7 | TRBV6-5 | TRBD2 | CASISRTSVSYEQYF | TGTGCCAGCATTTCGCGGACTAGCGTCTCCTACGAGCAGTACTTC
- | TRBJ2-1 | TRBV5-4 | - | CASSLVAGSALNEQFF | TGTGCCAGCAGCTTGGTCGCAGGGAGCGCTCTCAATGAGCAGTTCTTC
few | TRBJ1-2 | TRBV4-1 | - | CASSSPGGRGYTF | TGCGCCAGCAGCTCGCCCGGGGGACGTGGCTACACCTTC
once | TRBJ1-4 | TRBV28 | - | CASSLRGALAEKLFF | TGTGCCAGCAGTTTAAGAGGGGCCCTTGCCGAAAAACTGTTTTTT
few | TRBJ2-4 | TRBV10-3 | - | CAISEPGEGAKNIQYF | TGTGCCATCAGTGAGCCCGGCGAGGGGGCCAAAAACATTCAGTACTTC
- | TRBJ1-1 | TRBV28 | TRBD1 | CASRDRGGTEAFF | TGTGCCAGCAGGGACAGGGGTGGGACTGAAGCTTTCTTT
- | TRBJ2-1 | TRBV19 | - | CASSISAGTSYNEQFF | TGTGCCAGTAGTATAAGCGCGGGGACATCCTACAATGAGCAGTTCTTC
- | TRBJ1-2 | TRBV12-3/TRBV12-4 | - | CASRSRGGYTF | TGTGCCAGCAGGAGCAGGGGTGGCTACACCTTC
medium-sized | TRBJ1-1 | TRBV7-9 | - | CASSFGPNTEAFF | TGTGCCAGCAGCTTTGGCCCGAACACTGAAGCTTTCTTT
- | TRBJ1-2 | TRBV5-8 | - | CASSSIHANYGYTF | TGTGCCAGCAGCTCGATCCACGCTAACTATGGCTACACCTTC